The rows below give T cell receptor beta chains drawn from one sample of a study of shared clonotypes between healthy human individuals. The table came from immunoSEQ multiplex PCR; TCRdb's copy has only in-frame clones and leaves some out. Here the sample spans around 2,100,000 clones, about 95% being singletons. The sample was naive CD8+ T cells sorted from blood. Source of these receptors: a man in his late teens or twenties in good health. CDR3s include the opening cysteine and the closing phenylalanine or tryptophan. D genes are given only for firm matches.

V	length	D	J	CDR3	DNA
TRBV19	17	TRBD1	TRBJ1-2	CASSIDAETGGVRGYTF	TGTGCCAGTAGTATAGACGCCGAAACAGGGGGCGTTCGTGGCTACACCTTC
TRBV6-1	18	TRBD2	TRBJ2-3	CASCALAGEGSSTDTQYF	TGTGCCAGCTGTGCACTAGCGGGAGAGGGCTCTAGCACAGATACGCAGTATTTT
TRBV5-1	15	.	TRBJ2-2	CASSLSTGASGELFF	TGCGCCAGCAGCTTGTCGACGGGGGCTAGCGGGGAGCTGTTTTTT
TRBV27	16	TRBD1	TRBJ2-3	CASSVGPGQATDTQYF	TGTGCCAGCAGTGTAGGGCCGGGACAGGCAACAGATACGCAGTATTTT
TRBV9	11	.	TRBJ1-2	CASSVGTGLTF	TGTGCCAGCAGCGTAGGGACGGGGCTCACCTTC
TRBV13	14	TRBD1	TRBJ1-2	CASSTGQVPYGYTF	TGTGCCAGCAGTACCGGACAGGTCCCCTATGGCTACACCTTC
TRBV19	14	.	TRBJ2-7	CASSAGWGFYEQYF	TGTGCCAGTAGTGCCGGATGGGGTTTCTACGAGCAGTACTTC
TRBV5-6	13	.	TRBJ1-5	CASSTGPGQPQHF	TGTGCCAGCAGCACCGGGCCAGGTCAGCCCCAGCATTTT
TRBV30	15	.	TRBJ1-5	CAWSARSLGNQPQHF	TGTGCCTGGAGTGCAAGATCACTAGGCAATCAGCCCCAGCATTTT
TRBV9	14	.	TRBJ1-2	CASSEGGRDYGYTF	TGTGCCAGCAGCGAGGGAGGCAGGGACTATGGCTACACCTTC
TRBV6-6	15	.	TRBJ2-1	CASSYSLGQNNEQFF	TGTGCCAGCAGTTACTCGCTTGGACAGAACAATGAGCAGTTCTTC
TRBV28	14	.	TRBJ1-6	CASSFRVGNSPLHF	TGTGCCAGCAGTTTCAGGGTGGGTAATTCACCCCTCCACTTT
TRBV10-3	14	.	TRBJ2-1	CAISEWDTKDEQFF	TGTGCCATCAGTGAATGGGATACGAAGGATGAGCAGTTCTTC
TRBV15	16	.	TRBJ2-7	CATSRDGGLPPGEQYF	TGTGCCACCAGCAGAGATGGTGGACTTCCCCCCGGGGAGCAGTACTTC
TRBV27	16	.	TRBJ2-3	CASSLSAVIPTDTQYF	TGTGCCAGCAGTTTATCGGCGGTAATACCCACAGATACGCAGTATTTT
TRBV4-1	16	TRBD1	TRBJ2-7	CASSRETGASSYEQYF	TGCGCCAGCAGCCGAGAGACAGGGGCGAGCTCCTACGAGCAGTACTTC
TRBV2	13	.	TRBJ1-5	CASSEWVHQPQHF	TGTGCCAGCAGTGAATGGGTTCATCAGCCCCAGCATTTT